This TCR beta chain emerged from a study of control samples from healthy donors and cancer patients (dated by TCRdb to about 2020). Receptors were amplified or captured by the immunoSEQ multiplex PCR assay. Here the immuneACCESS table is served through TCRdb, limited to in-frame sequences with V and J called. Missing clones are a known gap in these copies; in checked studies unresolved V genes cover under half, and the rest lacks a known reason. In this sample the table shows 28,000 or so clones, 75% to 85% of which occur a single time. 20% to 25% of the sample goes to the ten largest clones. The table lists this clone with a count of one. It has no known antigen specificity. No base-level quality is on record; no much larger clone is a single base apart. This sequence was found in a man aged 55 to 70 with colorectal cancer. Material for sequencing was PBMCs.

CDR3 sequence: CASKMGTGRNYGYTF. The bases read TGCGCCAGCAAGATGGGAACAGGACGGAACTATGGCTACACCTTC. Rearrangement joined TRBV5-1 to TRBJ1-2; a tentative D call is TRBD1 (5 bases match). V is shortened by 6 bases, J by 2 bases, and the region joining them spans 17 bases. The CDR3 contains 15 residues, cysteine and phenylalanine counted. The entry retains the CDR3 DNA only, 45 bases that are in frame from base 1. From a lookup of the germline V gene, CDR1 and CDR2 are SGHRS and YFSETQ. Beyond the CDR3, the reference TRBV5-1 and TRBJ1-2 genes provide the residues; the full variable domain reads: KAGVTQTPRYLIKTRGQQVTLSCSPISGHRSVSWYQQTPGQGLQFLFEYFSETQRNKGNFPGRFSGRQFSNSRSEMNVSTLELGDSALYLCASKMGTGRNYGYTFGSGTRLTVV.